This paragraph reports one T cell receptor beta chain. No antigen is known for it. CDR1 MNHNS and CDR2 SASEGT come from the germline V gene. The CDR3 extends over 13 amino acids. The V end lost 5 bases, the J end lost 0 bases, and 7 bases lay between the germline ends. The entry originates in a study of T cell responses to AZD1222 COVID-19 vaccine. Study results and caveats: After two AZD1222 doses, spike-specific TCR breadth and depth rose versus day 0.

Some clones are missing from TCRdb's copy, which holds only in-frame ones; the method was immunoSEQ multiplex PCR. This table has about 150,000 clones, over 80% appearing once. The material sequenced was peripheral blood, taken 28 days after the second AZD1222 dose. The V gene is TRBV6-1, the J gene TRBJ1-2, with unresolved D. This TCR was recovered from an adult who received the AZD1222 COVID-19 vaccine. Here the CDR3 reads CASSPDPNYGYTF. The CDR3 nucleotides read TGTGCCAGCAGTCCGGACCCTAACTATGGCTACACCTTC.